This TCR beta chain was sequenced in a study of cytomegalovirus exposure and HLA in healthy donors (dated by TCRdb to between 2016 and 2019). Describing the broader study: In an earlier analysis of roughly 500 of the donors, 276 Gb of sequence data and just under 120 million unique TCR beta sequences from approximately 180 million T cells were reported. An early release that covered more than 550 HLA-typed donors contained approximately 320 gigabases of sequencing data and some 87 million unique TCR sequences. Among the roughly 400 genotyped donors, approximately 81% belonged to the genetic ancestry cluster associated with self-reported Caucasian donors. The study aimed to test whether signatures of past pathogen exposure could be identified by cataloging public T cell receptors. The study used immunosequencing to profile the T cell repertoires of more than 650 subjects and linked those repertoires to cytomegalovirus serostatus. Along with the roughly 710-subject first cohort, a separate validation cohort of 120 different subjects was used. High-throughput TCR immunosequencing, statistical association of individual TCRs with disease status, and machine learning were combined to predict cytomegalovirus infection status. A later analysis re-analyzed previously published TCR beta repertoires from hundreds of donors and added high-resolution HLA genotyping to study TCR occurrence patterns. In the later analysis, no new phenotypic data were used to find candidate immune exposures; instead, reliance was placed on TCR beta sequences and their occurrence across donors. An earlier analysis of fewer than 750 of the donors used high-throughput TCR beta sequencing to judge whether each TCR beta V gene segment behaved as functional or pseudogenic. Donor age, sex, ethnicity and CMV serostatus were collected together with the repertoire data. Genome-wide SNP genotypes for about 60% of the roughly 670 donors were used in a later genetic analysis, which treated that subset as a discovery cohort. Every discovery cohort repertoire had been produced on one sequencing platform. HLA typing included class I and class II loci at four-digit resolution. The number of typed donors differed by locus: about 620-630 for A, B, C, DRB1 and DQB1; 522 for DQA1; 600 to 610 for DPA1; and 400 to 480 for DPB1. Roughly 5 DR-DQ haplotypes were handled as single units for association and clustering because linkage in the cohort was strong. Among 300 to 450 genotyped donors of the cohort, an average of about 240,000 unique TCR beta nucleotide sequences were sequenced per donor, roughly 18% of them non-productive.

The cohort consisted of 600 or so healthy bone marrow donors. All cohort members were sampled while nominally healthy, although unrecorded immune exposures were likely present. The donor was CMV seropositive and belonged to the group of about 290 seropositive cohort members. Every donor gave a peripheral blood sample, and the peripheral blood mononuclear cells from that sample were used for TCR beta sequencing. The Qiagen DNeasy Blood Extraction Kit was used to extract genomic DNA from the blood cell samples. General findings and caveats noted by the study authors: Because HLA typing was missing for some donors at each locus, association tests included only the typed subset. The presence/absence analyses assumed that sequencing depth was roughly uniform across donors, and that assumption may not be true. In vitro tests confirmed that a few of the cytomegalovirus-associated TCR beta chains recognize cytomegalovirus antigens. A further reported finding was that TCR beta sequences accurately predicted the HLA-A and HLA-B alleles for most subjects in the first cohort. For the cohort, immune exposure information was limited to CMV serostatus. In an earlier analysis of some 500 of the donors, most TCR beta V segments appeared in productive rearrangements about 90% or about 30% of the time, broadly matching IMGT annotations. Only TCR beta chains were sequenced in this cohort, and the absence of alpha or paired-chain data limited detectable features. It was suggested by the authors that the approach could potentially be generalized to other disease states and immunological phenotypes. Because counts were too low, roughly 16 rarely observed V segments, including chromosome 9 orphons, were excluded from the earlier analysis of about 500 of the donors. In a later genetic analysis, fewer N-insertions in productive TCRs were reported among donors in an Asian-associated ancestry cluster than the approximately 710-donor mean. A later analysis reported that several top co-occurrence clusters appeared linked to parvovirus B19, influenza, CMV and Epstein-Barr virus. Most TCR sequences were seen in very few donors, while some public TCRs were found in many individuals. In a later analysis, about 17,000 TCR beta sequences were associated with specific HLA alleles at a false discovery rate of 0.05. A cluster of highly shared sequence variants was judged likely to be a technical artifact of the sequencing pipeline. Some IMGT-functional V segments, including TRBV6-2 and TRBV6-3, could not be distinguished by the 87-base-pair reads and were therefore excluded. According to a later analysis, most CMV-associated TCR beta chains appeared to be HLA-restricted, and the HLA associations seemed to be driven largely by CMV exposure. Strong co-occurrence of HLA alleles, especially DR and DQ, made assigning TCR associations to individual alleles difficult. Compared with equally common non-associated chains, HLA-associated TCR beta chains in a later analysis were more clonally expanded and had lower generation probabilities. A later genetic analysis associated a missense DCLRE1C variant with V-gene and J-gene trimming of TCR beta chains, and an independent cohort replicated the association. The study gave a list of under 200 TCR beta chains associated with cytomegalovirus. A later analysis found that TCR association rates varied across HLA loci, with DRB1 alleles showing the most associated TCRs and HLA-C alleles the fewest. In both the original and validation cohorts, the classifier was reported to diagnose cytomegalovirus status with high specificity and sensitivity. Correlated functional status among segregating V segments might reflect linkage disequilibrium, but an unknown experimental factor could not be ruled out.

Comment on this clone: No antigen is known for it. No much larger clonotype is one base removed from it; base qualities were not supplied.

The V and J ends are trimmed by 4 bases and 15 bases, leaving 20 bases between them. From a lookup of the germline V gene, CDR1 and CDR2 are SGHRS and YFSETQ. The CDR3 sequence holds 13 residues, the cysteine and phenylalanine included. CDR3 DNA is the only sequence kept; it has 39 bases, read in frame from the first base. The library relied on the immunoSEQ multiplex PCR assay. A mixture of 60 forward primers for TCR Vbeta segments and 13 reverse primers for TCR Jbeta segments was used in the multiplex PCR. A multiplex PCR assay on genomic DNA amplified the CDR3 region of rearranged TCR beta genes. The Illumina HiSeq System was used to sequence the amplified TCR beta libraries as 87-base-pair reads. Processing in the source paper ran as follows. A later analysis tallied 75 million to 85 million unique TCR beta chains across the 550 to 850 repertoires, and approximately 12 million of those chains were shared by two or more donors. To remove PCR and sequencing errors, raw reads were error-corrected and collapsed into unique sequences using a nearest-neighbor algorithm that merged closely related sequences. V, D and J gene segments were assigned by aligning CDR3 sequences to IMGT reference sequences. For a sequence to be retained, a match of at least six nucleotides to both a V gene segment and a J gene segment was required. A rearrangement counted as productive if the CDR3 had no stop codons and remained in frame with V and J, and every other rearrangement counted as non-productive. Following IMGT convention, CDR3 was defined as the stretch from the second conserved V-encoded cysteine to the conserved J-encoded phenylalanine. The earlier analysis of some 580 of the donors excluded any sequence lacking an unambiguous match to a single V gene segment. In an earlier analysis of 450 to 750 of the donors, a V segment was called functional when productive rearrangements were above 56.7%, and segregating when the standard deviation between donors exceeded 5%. A statistical classification framework was developed to diagnose cytomegalovirus status using the catalog of TCR beta chain sequences. In a later analysis, TCR nucleotide sequences were compared against IMGT/GENE-DB human TR gene sequences so that V and J genes could be assigned. A later analysis assigned CDR3 sequences and most-parsimonious VDJ recombination scenarios with the TCRdist pipeline. In a later analysis, every TCR beta chain was defined by the combination of its CDR3 amino acid sequence and its V-gene family, and reads without a unique V-gene family were dropped. To address suspected cross-contamination and a sequencing artifact, a later analysis removed approximately 600 highly shared, low-generation-probability nucleotide sequences. In a later analysis, a clonal expansion index was calculated for each public chain from normalized within-repertoire ranks of inferred template counts. A later analysis computed generation probabilities with a VDJ recombination model fitted to out-of-frame rearrangements, and checked the results against IGoR. In a later analysis, TCR-TCR, TCR-HLA and TCR-CMV co-occurrence was scored with hypergeometric tests, and a repertoire-size bias correction was applied to TCR pairs. To estimate false discovery rates, a later analysis permuted the HLA or CMV assignments 20 times. A later analysis grouped co-occurring TCRs with DBSCAN, adding TCRdist sequence similarity when clustering within HLA-allele-positive subsets. For co-occurrence clustering, repertoires with fewer than 30,000 or more than 120,000 public chains were excluded, along with four or five repertoires with anomalous nucleotide sharing. In its TCRdb copy, this immuneACCESS table keeps in-frame sequences only and misses some clones. Where compared with another copy, unresolved V genes explain less than half of these, and the others have no known cause. V and J calls and clone size are given by that table; D and trimming were obtained from the DNA. The sample table contains some 150,000 clones; only one count was recorded for 64% of them. The leading ten clones occupy around 3% of the sample.

The clonotype comes from a woman under 40 in good health and CMV-seropositive. The specimen was PBMCs. The rearrangement combines TRBV5-1 with TRBJ2-1; matching of 6 bases hints at TRBD2 as the D gene. CDR3 sequence: CASSDQTRAPAFF. The sequence in DNA is TGCGCCAGCAGCGATCAGACTAGAGCGCCAGCGTTCTTC.